This T cell receptor (beta chain) was profiled in a study of shared clonotypes between healthy human individuals. Study-level findings and limits: Memory subsets generally showed lower estimated richness than naive subsets. Naive CD4 clonotype sharing across a few donors was approximately 5%.

Note on this clone: The target antigen is unknown.

This CDR3 contains 15 residues. Method: immunoSEQ multiplex PCR; TCRdb's copy keeps in-frame clones and lacks some. This sample yields 640,000 or so clones, of which 60% to 80% are seen a single time; approximately 2% belongs to the top ten. The study enrolled healthy HIV-negative adults without recent acute infections or vaccinations as donors. Into CD45RA+ naive and CD45RA-negative memory subsets, the CD4+ cells were split. This receptor was identified in a woman aged 30 to 39 in good health. This chain connects TRBV21-1 to TRBJ2-2. TRBV21-1 is flagged as a pseudogene. The sequencing input was memory CD4+ T cells sorted from blood. Subset indicated: CD45RA-negative fraction. The CDR3 is CASSMGPIRAGELFF. The CDR3 DNA reads as TGTGCCAGCAGCATGGGACCCATTAGGGCCGGGGAGCTGTTTTTT.